Shown below are 30 T cell receptor beta chains from a single sample sequenced in a study of blood T cell repertoires in COVID-19. Sequencing used immunoSEQ multiplex PCR; TCRdb keeps in-frame clones, though not all of them. This table has approximately 210,000 clones, roughly four fifths appearing once. The sequencing input was peripheral blood. These receptors were taken from a woman between 35 and 50 years old with acute or convalescent COVID-19.

This sequence joins TRBV18 and TRBJ2-5; TRBD2 agrees at 7 bases. The CDR3 has 14 residues. Trimming at V came to 5 bases and at J to 1 base, leaving 4 bases not matched to a gene. Germline CDR1 KGHSH, CDR2 LQKENI. The CDR3 region has the DNA TGTGCCAGCTCATCTCTAGCGGCCCAAGAGACCCAGTACTTC. Translating it yields CASSSLAAQETQYF.

V gene TRBV27 combines with J gene TRBJ2-7; TRBD1 aligns across 8 bases. The ends lost 6 bases at V and 7 bases at J; junction bases unmatched: 5. The germline CDR1 and CDR2 sequences are MNHEY and SMNVEV (reference sequence). The CDR3 length is 12 residues. This CDR3 is CASRTGAEEQYF. CDR3 nucleotides: TGTGCCAGCAGGACAGGGGCGGAAGAGCAGTACTTC.

This rearrangement joins TRBV5-1 to TRBJ1-1; D uncertain. Between the trimmed V and J ends, which lost 1 base and 2 bases, there was a span of 6 bases. Germline loops: CDR1 SGHRS, CDR2 YFSETQ. The CDR3 has 13 amino acids. CDR3 DNA sequence: TGCGCCAGCAGCTTGATTATTAACACTGAAGCTTTCTTT. Translated: CASSLIINTEAFF.

The rearrangement joins TRBV25-1 to TRBJ2-2; 11 bases are shared with TRBD1. The germline CDR1 and CDR2 sequences are MGHDK and SYGVNS. The CDR3 is 16 residues long. Germline trimming cut 4 bases from V and 5 bases from J; bases unmatched to any gene: 6. CDR3 sequence (DNA): TGTGCCAGCAGTGGCACCGGGACAGGGGGAACCGGGGAGCTGTTTTTT. This translates into CASSGTGTGGTGELFF.

The V gene is TRBV5-1, the J gene TRBJ2-1, with 9 bases matching TRBD2. The CDR3 covers 15 residues. Germline CDR1 and CDR2: SGHRS and YFSETQ. V shed 0 bases, J shed 8 bases, and the junction held 6 bases outside the gene matches. The CDR3 coding sequence is TGCGCCAGCAGCTTGGAGGGTAGCGGGGGCCATGAGCAGTTCTTC. Residues: CASSLEGSGGHEQFF.

This chain links TRBV5-6 with TRBJ2-2, with D possibly matching TRBD2 (5 bases). The CDR3 runs to 13 residues. V was cut by 5 bases and J by 7 bases, with 12 bases left in between. CDR1 and CDR2 (germline): SGHDT, YYEEEE. The DNA for the CDR3 is TGTGCCAGCAGGAGGGTAGCCTTCGGGGAGCTGTTTTTT. Translation gives CASRRVAFGELFF.

The genes are TRBV5-1 and TRBJ1-1; 9 nucleotides match TRBD1. Trimming removed 4 bases from V and 2 bases from J; junction bases left unmatched: 9. Germline V gene sequence: CDR1 SGHRS, CDR2 YFSETQ. The CDR3 is made up of 16 amino acids. CDR3 region: CASSVQGARINTEAFF. The CDR3, as DNA: TGCGCCAGCAGCGTACAGGGGGCGCGGATAAACACTGAAGCTTTCTTT.

The chain recombines TRBV9 with TRBJ2-1; tentative D call: TRBD1 (6 bases). The CDR3 extends over 13 amino acids. Germline V lookup: CDR1 SGDLS, CDR2 YYNGEE. The germline V and J ends were trimmed by 3 bases and 6 bases, with 10 bases remaining between them. CDR3 DNA: TGTGCCAGCAGCGGGACAGTCTCCAATGAGCAGTTCTTC. Amino acids: CASSGTVSNEQFF.

The chain couples TRBV29-1 to TRBJ2-2; no reliable D call. Trimming took off 2 bases at V and 9 bases at J, with 10 bases between the two ends. The germline CDR1 and CDR2 sequences are SQVTM and ANQGSEA. The CDR3 has 12 residues. As DNA, the CDR3 is TGCAGCGTTGAAACGCGGTCTCGGGAGCTGTTTTTT. This sequence encodes CSVETRSRELFF.

This sequence joins TRBV6-5 and TRBJ1-6; perhaps TRBD1 as D (6 bases). This CDR3 is built from 15 residues. The V end was cut by 7 bases, the J end by 4 bases, with 14 bases between. Germline V gene data show CDR1 as MNHEY and CDR2 as SVGAGI. This chain's CDR3 is CASTGGQDYNSPLHF. The CDR3 DNA reads as TGTGCCAGCACGGGGGGGCAGGATTATAATTCACCCCTCCACTTT.

V usage is TRBV11-2 and J usage is TRBJ2-7; 9 nucleotides agree with TRBD2. The CDR3 spans 14 residues. CDR1 and CDR2 from the germline V gene are SGHAT and FQNNGV. V lost 4 bases and J lost 3; bases outside the gene matches: 4. The CDR3 sequence is CASSSGGGGYEQYF. CDR3 in DNA: TGTGCCAGCAGCTCAGGCGGGGGGGGCTACGAGCAGTACTTC.

V usage is TRBV13 and J usage is TRBJ2-3; 9 bases align to TRBD1. The germline V gene encodes CDR1 PRHDT and CDR2 FYEKMQ (reference sequence). CDR3 length equals 14 residues. The V gene end was trimmed by 3 bases and the J gene end by 5 bases; junction bases not matched to a gene: 3. The CDR3 DNA is TGTGCCAGCAGCTTGGACAGGGGAATAGATACGCAGTATTTT. Translated, it gives CASSLDRGIDTQYF.

This rearrangement joins TRBV7-8 to TRBJ1-1; D not certain. This CDR3 has 12 amino acids. The V end was cut by 3 bases, the J end by 0 bases, with 2 bases between. The germline CDR1 and CDR2 sequences are SGHVS and FQNEAQ. Here the CDR3 reads CASSFMNTEAFF. As DNA, the CDR3 is TGTGCCAGCAGCTTCATGAACACTGAAGCTTTCTTT.

The genes are TRBV6-6 and TRBJ1-1, with a tentative D call TRBD1 (5 bases). The length of the CDR3 is 14 residues. Trimming took 6 bases from V and 7 from J, leaving 18 bases between them. Germline-derived CDR1 and CDR2 are MNHNY and SVGAGI (reference sequence). The CDR3 reads CASSRRQPVLEAFF. CDR3 DNA sequence: TGTGCCAGCAGCCGTCGACAGCCCGTCCTTGAAGCTTTCTTT.

This clone has only one observation. The V call is TRBV3-1 (or the pseudogene TRBV3-2), the J call TRBJ1-1; 7 bases map to TRBD1. J lost 11 bases, V lost 0 bases, and 3 bases had no gene match. The CDR3 covers 12 residues. Germline CDR1 and CDR2: LGHDT and YNNKEL (reference sequence). The CDR3 DNA reads TGTGCCAGCAGCCAAGATACCAGGGGGGCTTTCTTT. This translates into CASSQDTRGAFF.

The genes are TRBV7-2 and TRBJ2-3, with 13 bases identical to TRBD2. From germline, CDR1 is SGHTA and CDR2 FQGNSA. Trimming at V came to 4 bases and at J to 6 bases, leaving 7 bases not matched to a gene. There are 16 residues in the CDR3. CDR3 DNA sequence: TGTGCCAGCAGCTCACTAGCGGGAGGGCCTTTGGATACGCAGTATTTT. This codes for CASSSLAGGPLDTQYF.

This sequence joins TRBV27 and TRBJ2-7; 10 positions agree with TRBD1. V lost 6 bases to trimming and J lost 6 bases; unmatched junction nucleotides: 14. Germline V lookup: CDR1 MNHEY, CDR2 SMNVEV (reference sequence). The CDR3 loop spans 16 amino acids. The CDR3 sequence is CASRPGTGAVWVEQYF. The CDR3 bases are TGTGCCAGCAGACCCGGGACAGGGGCCGTATGGGTCGAGCAGTACTTC.

This chain uses TRBV2 with TRBJ1-2; D gene uncertain. This CDR3 is built from 14 residues. Trimming removed 2 bases from V and 4 bases from J, with 11 bases in between. The V gene's germline CDR1 is SNHLY and CDR2 FYNNEI. CDR3 in amino acids: CASSERQTLYGYTF. The CDR3 DNA reads TGTGCCAGCAGTGAAAGGCAGACTCTCTATGGCTACACCTTC. The entire variable domain, with the rest obtained from reference TRBV2 and TRBJ1-2, is as follows: EPEVTQTPSHQVTQMGQEVILRCVPISNHLYFYWYRQILGQKVEFLVSFYNNEISEKSEIFDDQFSVERPDGSNFTLKIRSTKLEDSAMYFCASSERQTLYGYTFGSGTRLTVV.

V and J are TRBV18 and TRBJ1-2, with D possibly being TRBD1 (5 bases). The V and J ends lost 5 bases and 2 bases respectively, with 12 bases between them. The germline gives CDR1 KGHSH, CDR2 LQKENI. This CDR3 comprises 14 residues. DNA for the CDR3: TGTGCCAGCTCATTGATAGACAGAAACTATGGCTACACCTTC. Protein product: CASSLIDRNYGYTF. Full variable domain (remainder filled in from reference TRBV18 and TRBJ1-2): NAGVMQNPRHLVRRRGQEARLRCSPMKGHSHVYWYRQLPEEGLKFMVYLQKENIIDESGMPKERFSAEFPKEGPSILRIQQVVRGDSAAYFCASSLIDRNYGYTFGSGTRLTVV.

The chain uses TRBV5-1 and TRBJ2-1; a possible D gene is TRBD1 (6 bases). Germline loops: CDR1 SGHRS, CDR2 YFSETQ. V gave up 0 bases and J gave up 8 bases, with 12 bases separating them. The CDR3 contains 14 residues. DNA of the CDR3: TGCGCCAGCAGCTTGGCCCCAGGGGTAGATGAGCAGTTCTTC. Translating gives CASSLAPGVDEQFF.

V usage is TRBV15 and J usage is TRBJ2-7, with a weak D call TRBD1 (5 bases). Deletions cut 1 base from V and 3 bases from J, with 13 bases between. CDR3 length: 15 residues. Germline-derived CDR1 and CDR2 are LNHNV and YYDKDF (reference sequence). DNA for the CDR3: TGTGCCACCAGCAGAGCCGGGTCAAGGGGCTACGAGCAGTACTTC. It specifies CATSRAGSRGYEQYF.

The chain has TRBV4-3 and TRBJ2-7; D unresolved. The CDR3 spans 13 residues. Germline assignment: CDR1 LGHNA and CDR2 YSLEER. Trimming cost V 4 bases and J 3 bases, with 10 bases left between them. The DNA for the CDR3 is TGCGCCAGCAGCCCCCGGGTCTTCTACGAGCAGTACTTC. Translated, it gives CASSPRVFYEQYF.

The chain is built from TRBV6-5 and TRBJ2-2, with D hard to call. CDR1 and CDR2 from the germline V gene are MNHEY and SVGAGI. The germline V and J ends were trimmed by 6 bases and 6 bases, with 8 bases remaining between them. The length of the CDR3 is 12 residues. The CDR3 DNA reads TGTGCCAGCAGCAACCGGGCCGGGGAGCTGTTTTTT. Its protein is CASSNRAGELFF.

The chain is built from TRBV2 and TRBJ1-5, with no clear D. Germline-derived CDR1 and CDR2 are SNHLY and FYNNEI. Trimming took off 6 bases at V and 4 bases at J, with 4 bases between the two ends. The CDR3 is 11 residues long. The CDR3 DNA follows: TGTGCCAGCAGCCTTAATCAGCCCCAGCATTTT. As protein: CASSLNQPQHF.

The CDR3 nucleotides are TGTGCCAGCAGCTCAGTAGACAGGTCCCACTACGAGCAGTACTTC. Its translation: CASSSVDRSHYEQYF. The chain has TRBV7-9 and TRBJ2-7; possibly TRBD1 for D (6 bases). Between the trimmed V and J ends, which lost 4 bases and 3 bases, there was a span of 16 bases. Germline V gene sequence: CDR1 SEHNR, CDR2 FQNEAQ (reference sequence). The CDR3 totals 15 residues. Drawing the rest from reference TRBV7-9 and TRBJ2-7, the complete variable domain is DTGVSQNPRHKITKRGQNVTFRCDPISEHNRLYWYRQTLGQGPEFLTYFQNEAQLEKSRLLSDRFSAERPKGSFSTLEIQRTEQGDSAMYLCASSSVDRSHYEQYFGPGTRLTVT.

CDR3 loop: CASPTLAGGPYEQYF. The CDR3 bases are TGCGCCAGCCCAACACTAGCGGGAGGGCCCTACGAGCAGTACTTC. V is TRBV10-1 and J is TRBJ2-7; TRBD2 matches at 13 bases. CDR1 WNHNN and CDR2 SYGVQD come from the germline V gene (reference sequence). The CDR3 contains 15 residues. The junction had 6 bases not matched to a gene; V was cut back by 8 bases and J by 2 bases.

This chain connects TRBV9 to TRBJ2-7; maybe TRBD1 (6 bases). Trimming cost V 3 bases and J 2 bases, with 12 bases left between them. Germline V CDR1 and CDR2: SGDLS, YYNGEE. The CDR3 totals 14 residues. The CDR3 DNA is TGTGCCAGCAGCGGCGGACAGTTCCCCTACGAGCAGTACTTC. Protein product: CASSGGQFPYEQYF.

The rearrangement links TRBV6-2 or TRBV6-3 to TRBJ2-1; maybe TRBD1 (5 bases). The CDR3 is 14 amino acids. Trimming shortened V by 5 bases and J by 2 bases, and 10 bases separated the two germline ends. Germline assignment: CDR1 MNHEY and CDR2 SVGEGT. The CDR3 region is CASSRVGAYNEQFF. The CDR3 DNA follows: TGTGCCAGCAGTAGGGTAGGGGCCTACAATGAGCAGTTCTTC.

V is TRBV5-4 and J is TRBJ1-2; no reliable D call. The ends were cut back, 0 bases at V and 8 bases at J, with 17 bases in the middle. Per germline, CDR1 SGHNT and CDR2 YYREEE (reference sequence). The CDR3 consists of 15 residues. Written as DNA, the CDR3 is TGTGCCAGCAGCTTGGTCGACAATGTCTTGGTAGGCTACACCTTC. Protein product: CASSLVDNVLVGYTF.

V usage is TRBV6-2 or TRBV6-3 and J usage is TRBJ2-1; 9 bases are shared with TRBD2. The junction had 8 bases not matched to a gene; V was cut back by 2 bases and J by 6 bases. Germline CDR1 and CDR2: MNHEY and SVGEGT. This CDR3 is built from 16 residues. CDR3 DNA sequence: TGTGCCAGCAGTTACCCGGTACTAGCGGGCCGCAATGAGCAGTTCTTC. It yields the protein CASSYPVLAGRNEQFF.